The rows below give T cell receptor beta chains drawn from one sample of a study of shared clonotypes between healthy human individuals. TCRdb's table, derived via immunoSEQ multiplex PCR, lists solely in-frame clones and lacks some. The data show 1.6 million or so clones, roughly 96% seen once. The source material was naive CD4+ T cells sorted from blood. These receptors came from a man aged 30 to 39 in good health. CDR3s include the opening cysteine and the closing phenylalanine or tryptophan. Fields, in order: clone size, D gene, V gene, J gene, CDR3 DNA, CDR3 protein. The D gene is left open where the match is weak. Size is omitted from some rows. Given values are once, few, many or a class for expanded clones.

clone size: -; D gene: -; V gene: TRBV2; J gene: TRBJ2-3; CDR3 DNA: TGTGCCAGCAGTGGTCGTGGGACTTTTCCTTATACGCAGTATTTT; CDR3 protein: CASSGRGTFPYTQYF
clone size: -; D gene: TRBD1; V gene: TRBV5-1; J gene: TRBJ1-4; CDR3 DNA: TGCGCCAGCAGTCAGGGGGCTGCAACTAATGAAAAACTGTTTTTT; CDR3 protein: CASSQGAATNEKLFF
clone size: -; D gene: -; V gene: TRBV7-2; J gene: TRBJ2-1; CDR3 DNA: TGTGCCAGCAGCTTAGACAGCGCGGAGGCCTACAATGAGCAGTTCTTC; CDR3 protein: CASSLDSAEAYNEQFF
clone size: -; D gene: -; V gene: TRBV29-1; J gene: TRBJ1-1; CDR3 DNA: TGCAGCGTTGTTGGTCAAATCAACACTGAAGCTTTCTTT; CDR3 protein: CSVVGQINTEAFF
clone size: -; D gene: TRBD2; V gene: TRBV7-9; J gene: TRBJ2-7; CDR3 DNA: TGTGCCAGCAGCTTCTTCGGGAGGGTCATTTACGAGCAGTACTTC; CDR3 protein: CASSFFGRVIYEQYF
clone size: once; D gene: TRBD1; V gene: TRBV6-5; J gene: TRBJ2-1; CDR3 DNA: TGTGCCAGCAGTTACTCTGGGACAGGGAGTGGTAATGAGCAGTTCTTC; CDR3 protein: CASSYSGTGSGNEQFF
clone size: -; D gene: -; V gene: TRBV18; J gene: TRBJ1-5; CDR3 DNA: TGTGCCAGCTCACCTCCCGGGGCTTCTGATCGGCCCCAGCATTTT; CDR3 protein: CASSPPGASDRPQHF
clone size: once; D gene: -; V gene: TRBV18; J gene: TRBJ1-3; CDR3 DNA: TGTGCCAGCTCACCGGTACAGGCACACTCTGGAAACACCATATATTTT; CDR3 protein: CASSPVQAHSGNTIYF
clone size: -; D gene: -; V gene: TRBV5-1; J gene: TRBJ2-1; CDR3 DNA: TGCGCCAGCAGCTCCCTCAGTCAGACCTACAATGAGCAGTTCTTC; CDR3 protein: CASSSLSQTYNEQFF
clone size: -; D gene: -; V gene: TRBV6-5; J gene: TRBJ1-1; CDR3 DNA: TGTGCCAGCAGGATCATCGGAAACACTGAAGCTTTCTTT; CDR3 protein: CASRIIGNTEAFF
clone size: few; D gene: -; V gene: TRBV27; J gene: TRBJ2-3; CDR3 DNA: TGTGCCAGCCTGCCCGTCGGCAGGAGCACAGATACGCAGTATTTT; CDR3 protein: CASLPVGRSTDTQYF
clone size: once; D gene: TRBD2; V gene: TRBV28; J gene: TRBJ2-3; CDR3 DNA: TGTGCCAGCAGTTCGGGACTAGTCGGCACAGATACGCAGTATTTT; CDR3 protein: CASSSGLVGTDTQYF
clone size: -; D gene: -; V gene: TRBV6-1; J gene: TRBJ1-5; CDR3 DNA: TGTGCCAGCAGTGAGGTCAGCCTAAATAGCAATCAGCCCCAGCATTTT; CDR3 protein: CASSEVSLNSNQPQHF
clone size: -; D gene: -; V gene: TRBV11-2; J gene: TRBJ2-5; CDR3 DNA: TGTGCCAGCAGCTTAGATGACGGCCTCGGCCCAGAGTACTTC; CDR3 protein: CASSLDDGLGPEYF
clone size: -; D gene: TRBD1; V gene: TRBV6-5; J gene: TRBJ2-2; CDR3 DNA: TGTGCCAGCAGACGGACAGGATGGGACACCGGGGAGCTGTTTTTT; CDR3 protein: CASRRTGWDTGELFF
clone size: -; D gene: -; V gene: TRBV5-1; J gene: TRBJ1-2; CDR3 DNA: TGCGCCAGCAGCTTGGGGGAGACAGACTACACCTTC; CDR3 protein: CASSLGETDYTF
clone size: -; D gene: TRBD2; V gene: TRBV5-4; J gene: TRBJ2-5; CDR3 DNA: TGTGCCAGCAGCTTGTTACTAGCGGTGCCCGAGACCCAGTACTTC; CDR3 protein: CASSLLLAVPETQYF
clone size: -; D gene: TRBD2; V gene: TRBV7-9; J gene: TRBJ2-3; CDR3 DNA: TGTGCCAGCAGCTTAGGTAGCGGGAGTGGAGATACGCAGTATTTT; CDR3 protein: CASSLGSGSGDTQYF
clone size: -; D gene: -; V gene: TRBV10-1; J gene: TRBJ2-3; CDR3 DNA: TGCGCCAGCAGTGGTCGAGCCTATGAAGATACGCAGTATTTT; CDR3 protein: CASSGRAYEDTQYF
clone size: -; D gene: TRBD1; V gene: TRBV11-2; J gene: TRBJ2-7; CDR3 DNA: TGTGCCAGCAGCCCAATTGGGGGACAGGGCTCCTACGAGCAGTACTTC; CDR3 protein: CASSPIGGQGSYEQYF
clone size: -; D gene: TRBD2; V gene: TRBV5-1; J gene: TRBJ2-5; CDR3 DNA: TGCGCCAGCAGCCAATCGACTAGCGGGAGGGTTGGCAAGACCCAGTACTTC; CDR3 protein: CASSQSTSGRVGKTQYF
clone size: -; D gene: TRBD1; V gene: TRBV13; J gene: TRBJ2-1; CDR3 DNA: TGTGCCAGCAGCTTGGGACAGCCACCGGAGTTCTTC; CDR3 protein: CASSLGQPPEFF
clone size: -; D gene: -; V gene: TRBV27; J gene: TRBJ2-5; CDR3 DNA: TGTGCCAGCAGAACAGGCCGGGAGACCCAGTACTTC; CDR3 protein: CASRTGRETQYF
clone size: -; D gene: -; V gene: TRBV5-5; J gene: TRBJ2-7; CDR3 DNA: TGTGCCAGCAGCTGGACTGGCTCCTACGAGCAGTACTTC; CDR3 protein: CASSWTGSYEQYF
clone size: -; D gene: -; V gene: TRBV7-2; J gene: TRBJ2-2; CDR3 DNA: TGTGCCAGCACCGCAGGAACGGGGACCGGGGAGCTGTTTTTT; CDR3 protein: CASTAGTGTGELFF
clone size: -; D gene: TRBD1; V gene: TRBV29-1; J gene: TRBJ1-1; CDR3 DNA: TGCAGCGTCGTACAAGACGTAACAGGGGGTGAAGCTTTCTTT; CDR3 protein: CSVVQDVTGGEAFF
clone size: -; D gene: -; V gene: TRBV27; J gene: TRBJ2-5; CDR3 DNA: TGTGCCAGCAGTCCTCCGGGACTCAGAGAGACCCAGTACTTC; CDR3 protein: CASSPPGLRETQYF
clone size: -; D gene: -; V gene: TRBV18; J gene: TRBJ2-1; CDR3 DNA: TGTGCCAGCTCACCAATCGGTGAGCAGTTCTTC; CDR3 protein: CASSPIGEQFF
clone size: -; D gene: TRBD2; V gene: TRBV7-9; J gene: TRBJ2-5; CDR3 DNA: TGTGCCAGCAGCTCAATTAGCGGGAGAATACAAGAGACCCAGTACTTC; CDR3 protein: CASSSISGRIQETQYF
clone size: -; D gene: -; V gene: TRBV11-3; J gene: TRBJ2-7; CDR3 DNA: TGTGCCAGCAGCTTAAGGACTACCTACGAGCAGTACTTC; CDR3 protein: CASSLRTTYEQYF
clone size: -; D gene: -; V gene: TRBV5-6; J gene: TRBJ1-2; CDR3 DNA: TGTGCCAGCAGCTTGGCCGATGGGGGCGGCGGCTATGGCTACACCTTC; CDR3 protein: CASSLADGGGGYGYTF
clone size: once; D gene: -; V gene: TRBV27; J gene: TRBJ2-7; CDR3 DNA: TGTGCCAGCAGTCCTAGGGACGGTGTCCGACACGAGCAGTACTTC; CDR3 protein: CASSPRDGVRHEQYF
clone size: -; D gene: -; V gene: TRBV7-9; J gene: TRBJ2-5; CDR3 DNA: TGTGCCAGCAGCTTAGTCCTCCTGGGCCCCATAGAGACCCAGTACTTC; CDR3 protein: CASSLVLLGPIETQYF
clone size: -; D gene: -; V gene: TRBV7-9; J gene: TRBJ2-2; CDR3 DNA: TGTGCCAGCGCCTGGGGGAAGGGAAAGAACACCGGGGAGCTGTTTTTT; CDR3 protein: CASAWGKGKNTGELFF
clone size: -; D gene: TRBD2; V gene: TRBV5-6; J gene: TRBJ2-3; CDR3 DNA: TGTGCCAGCCGACTAGCGGGGTACACAGATACGCAGTATTTT; CDR3 protein: CASRLAGYTDTQYF
clone size: -; D gene: -; V gene: TRBV10-1; J gene: TRBJ2-7; CDR3 DNA: TGCGCCAGCAGTCAGGGGACTCACTACGAGCAGTACTTC; CDR3 protein: CASSQGTHYEQYF
clone size: -; D gene: -; V gene: TRBV9; J gene: TRBJ1-5; CDR3 DNA: TGTGCCAGCAGCTCCACGGCCGTTCAGCCCCAGCATTTT; CDR3 protein: CASSSTAVQPQHF
clone size: -; D gene: TRBD1; V gene: TRBV5-1; J gene: TRBJ1-5; CDR3 DNA: TGCGCCAGCAGCTTGGGGACAGGGCTACAGCCCCAGCATTTT; CDR3 protein: CASSLGTGLQPQHF
clone size: -; D gene: TRBD1; V gene: TRBV5-1; J gene: TRBJ1-1; CDR3 DNA: TGCGCCAGCAGCAATAAGCCCAGGGGGCAGAACACTGAAGCTTTCTTT; CDR3 protein: CASSNKPRGQNTEAFF
clone size: -; D gene: -; V gene: TRBV6-1; J gene: TRBJ2-3; CDR3 DNA: TGTGCCAGCAGTGATAGTGGGACCCAAGATACGCAGTATTTT; CDR3 protein: CASSDSGTQDTQYF
clone size: -; D gene: -; V gene: TRBV11-2; J gene: TRBJ2-1; CDR3 DNA: TGTGCCAGCAGCTATCAGGGTGCCGATGAGCAGTTCTTC; CDR3 protein: CASSYQGADEQFF
clone size: once; D gene: -; V gene: TRBV28; J gene: TRBJ1-1; CDR3 DNA: TGTGCCAGCATCGGCGGGGGGAACACTGAAGCTTTCTTT; CDR3 protein: CASIGGGNTEAFF
clone size: -; D gene: -; V gene: TRBV5-8; J gene: TRBJ2-2; CDR3 DNA: TGTGCCAGCAGCTGGTGGGGGCGCGACACCGGGGAGCTGTTTTTT; CDR3 protein: CASSWWGRDTGELFF
clone size: once; D gene: TRBD1; V gene: TRBV28; J gene: TRBJ2-7; CDR3 DNA: TGTGCCAGCAGTTTCCGCACAGGGGGCCTTCTTTACGAGCAGTACTTC; CDR3 protein: CASSFRTGGLLYEQYF
clone size: -; D gene: -; V gene: TRBV5-1; J gene: TRBJ2-3; CDR3 DNA: TGCGCCAGCAGCCGAGAACCTAGTCCTAGCACAGATACGCAGTATTTT; CDR3 protein: CASSREPSPSTDTQYF
clone size: -; D gene: TRBD1; V gene: TRBV27; J gene: TRBJ2-5; CDR3 DNA: TGTGCCAGCAGTCGGGACAGACAAGAGACCCAGTACTTC; CDR3 protein: CASSRDRQETQYF
clone size: -; D gene: -; V gene: TRBV2; J gene: TRBJ2-7; CDR3 DNA: TGTGCCAGCAGTCAACAGGACGGACGGATCTCCTACGAGCAGTACTTC; CDR3 protein: CASSQQDGRISYEQYF
clone size: -; D gene: -; V gene: TRBV7-9; J gene: TRBJ1-3; CDR3 DNA: TGTGCCAGCAGCTTAGAAAACGTATACGGAAACACCATATATTTT; CDR3 protein: CASSLENVYGNTIYF
clone size: once; D gene: -; V gene: TRBV7-6; J gene: TRBJ2-7; CDR3 DNA: TGTGCCAGCAGCTCCCGCCCCAACTACGAGCAGTACTTC; CDR3 protein: CASSSRPNYEQYF
clone size: -; D gene: -; V gene: TRBV12-2; J gene: TRBJ2-6; CDR3 DNA: -; CDR3 protein: CASRVFGQGASGANVLTF